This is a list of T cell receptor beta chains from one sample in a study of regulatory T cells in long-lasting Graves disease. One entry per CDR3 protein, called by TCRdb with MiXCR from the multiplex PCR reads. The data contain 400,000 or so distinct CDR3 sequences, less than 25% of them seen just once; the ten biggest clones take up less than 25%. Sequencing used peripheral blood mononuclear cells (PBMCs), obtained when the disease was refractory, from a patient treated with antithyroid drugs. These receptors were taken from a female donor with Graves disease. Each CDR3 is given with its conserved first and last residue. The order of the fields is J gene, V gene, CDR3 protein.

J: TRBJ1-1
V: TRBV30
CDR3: CAWSEGAPEAFF

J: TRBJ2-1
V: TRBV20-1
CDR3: CSAVLAGEEGYNEQFF

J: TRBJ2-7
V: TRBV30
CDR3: CAWGFQGATSARDEQYF

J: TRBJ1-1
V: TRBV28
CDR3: CASRLVNGQGMNTEAFF

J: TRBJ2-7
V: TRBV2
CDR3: CASGGTAYEQYF

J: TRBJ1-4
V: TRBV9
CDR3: CASSPGTAHNEKLFF

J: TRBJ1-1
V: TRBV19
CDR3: CASSGSVGGAEAFF

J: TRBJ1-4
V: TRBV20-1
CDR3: CSAGGDRTNEKLFF

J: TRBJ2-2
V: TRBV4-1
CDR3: CASSQDLAAGELFF

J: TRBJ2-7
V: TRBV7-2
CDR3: CASSLGLPQSYEQYF

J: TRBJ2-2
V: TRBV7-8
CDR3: CASSYRPGQAYTGELFF

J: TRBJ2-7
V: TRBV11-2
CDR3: CASSLDPKDRTYEQYF

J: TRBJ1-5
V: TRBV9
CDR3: CASSVGPETQPQHF

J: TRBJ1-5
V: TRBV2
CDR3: CASSEADPGVAQPQHF

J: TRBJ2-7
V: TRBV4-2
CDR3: CASSQEAGGTYEQYF

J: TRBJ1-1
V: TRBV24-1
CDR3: CATSENGRLGTEAFF

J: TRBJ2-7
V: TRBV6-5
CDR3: CASSYHGAYEQYF

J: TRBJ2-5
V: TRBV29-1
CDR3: CSVRVPGETQYF

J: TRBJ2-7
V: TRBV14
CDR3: CASSQVAGPYEQYF

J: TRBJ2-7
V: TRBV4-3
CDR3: CASSQDQGAGYEQYF

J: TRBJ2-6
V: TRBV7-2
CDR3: CASSPRFVGRGLGANVLTF

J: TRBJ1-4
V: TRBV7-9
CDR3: CASSRRDSTLEKLFF

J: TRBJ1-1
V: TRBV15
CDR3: CATSRDSQPRLAFF

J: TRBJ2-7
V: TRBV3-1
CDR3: CASSLGTSALYEQYF

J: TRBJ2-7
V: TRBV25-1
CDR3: CASRGLYEQYF

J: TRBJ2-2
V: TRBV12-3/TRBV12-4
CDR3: CASSAPGQARGFF

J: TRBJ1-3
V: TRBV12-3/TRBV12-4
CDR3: CASSLSWDRGYSPGNTIYF

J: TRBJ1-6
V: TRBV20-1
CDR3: CSARQDYNSPLHF

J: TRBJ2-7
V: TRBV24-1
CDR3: CATSDLGTSGSYEQYF

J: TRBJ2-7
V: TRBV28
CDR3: CASTPDRAIGEQYF

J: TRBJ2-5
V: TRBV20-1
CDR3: CSARDEAQETQYF

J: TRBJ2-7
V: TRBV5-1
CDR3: CASSTRMGNSYEQYF